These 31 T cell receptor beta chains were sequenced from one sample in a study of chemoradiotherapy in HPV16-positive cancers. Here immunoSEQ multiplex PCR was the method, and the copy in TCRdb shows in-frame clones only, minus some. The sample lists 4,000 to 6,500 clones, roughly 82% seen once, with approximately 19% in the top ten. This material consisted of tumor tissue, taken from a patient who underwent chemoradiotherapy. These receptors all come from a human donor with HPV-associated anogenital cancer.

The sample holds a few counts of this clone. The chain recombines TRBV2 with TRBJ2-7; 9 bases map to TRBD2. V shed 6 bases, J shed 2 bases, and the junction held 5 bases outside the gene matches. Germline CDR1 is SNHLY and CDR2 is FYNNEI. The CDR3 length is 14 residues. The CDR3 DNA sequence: TGTGCCAGCAGGAAGGCTAGCGGGACCTACGAGCAGTACTTC. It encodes CASRKASGTYEQYF.

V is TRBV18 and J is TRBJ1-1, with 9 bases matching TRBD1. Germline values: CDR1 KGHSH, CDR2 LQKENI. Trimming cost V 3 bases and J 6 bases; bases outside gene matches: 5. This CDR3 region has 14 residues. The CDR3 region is CASSPDRGFAEAFF. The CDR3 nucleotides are TGTGCCAGCTCACCCGACAGGGGGTTCGCTGAAGCTTTCTTT.

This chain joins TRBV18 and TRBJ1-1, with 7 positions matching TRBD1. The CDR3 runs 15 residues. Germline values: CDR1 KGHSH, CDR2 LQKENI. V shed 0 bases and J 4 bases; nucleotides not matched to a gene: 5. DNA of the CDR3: TGTGCCAGCTCACCACCGAAGGGGGCCGGCACTGAAGCTTTCTTT. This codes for CASSPPKGAGTEAFF.

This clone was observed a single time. The CDR3 here is CASSSGTAQETQYF. The DNA of the CDR3 is TGTGCCAGCAGCTCTGGAACAGCGCAAGAGACCCAGTACTTC. The J gene is TRBJ2-5, the V gene TRBV13; D gene ambiguous. CDR1 PRHDT and CDR2 FYEKMQ come from the germline V gene (reference sequence). This CDR3 spans 14 amino acids. V was trimmed by 4 bases and J by 2 bases, leaving 11 bases between them.

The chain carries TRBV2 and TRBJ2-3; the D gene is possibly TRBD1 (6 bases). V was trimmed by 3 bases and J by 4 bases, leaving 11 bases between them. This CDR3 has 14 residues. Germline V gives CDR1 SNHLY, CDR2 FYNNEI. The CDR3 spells CASSDWYRADTQYF. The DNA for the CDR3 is TGTGCCAGCAGTGATTGGTACAGGGCAGATACGCAGTATTTT.

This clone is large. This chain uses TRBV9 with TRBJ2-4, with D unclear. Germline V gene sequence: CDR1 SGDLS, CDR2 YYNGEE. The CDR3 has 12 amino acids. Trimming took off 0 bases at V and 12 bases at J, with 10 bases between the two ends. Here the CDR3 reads CASSVDWVYQYF. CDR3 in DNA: TGTGCCAGCAGCGTAGATTGGGTTTATCAGTACTTC.

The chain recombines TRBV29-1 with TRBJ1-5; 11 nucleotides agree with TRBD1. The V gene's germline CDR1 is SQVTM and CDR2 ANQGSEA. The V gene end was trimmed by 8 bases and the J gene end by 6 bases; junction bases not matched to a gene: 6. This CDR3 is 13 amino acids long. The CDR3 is CSYGQGAGQPQHF. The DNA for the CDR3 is TGCAGCTACGGACAGGGGGCTGGTCAGCCCCAGCATTTT.

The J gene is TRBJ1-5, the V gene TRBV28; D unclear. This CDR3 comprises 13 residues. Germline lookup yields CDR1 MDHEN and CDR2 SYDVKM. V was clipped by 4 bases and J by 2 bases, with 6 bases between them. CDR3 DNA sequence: TGTGCCAGCAGTTGGGCGGGCAATCAGCCCCAGCATTTT. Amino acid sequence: CASSWAGNQPQHF.

CDR3 protein: CASSLAGAEGEKLFF. In nucleotides, the CDR3 is TGTGCCAGCAGCCTCGCTGGAGCGGAGGGTGAAAAACTGTTTTTT. The gene calls are TRBV5-6 and TRBJ1-4; unclear D gene. This CDR3 is 15 amino acids long. The V end lost 4 bases, the J end lost 7 bases, and 17 bases lay between the germline ends. Germline CDR1 and CDR2: SGHDT and YYEEEE. Combining the CDR3 with reference TRBV5-6 and TRBJ1-4 gives the whole variable domain DAGVTQSPTHLIKTRGQQVTLRCSPKSGHDTVSWYQQALGQGPQFIFQYYEEEERQRGNFPDRFSGHQFPNYSSELNVNALLLGDSALYLCASSLAGAEGEKLFFGSGTQLSVL.

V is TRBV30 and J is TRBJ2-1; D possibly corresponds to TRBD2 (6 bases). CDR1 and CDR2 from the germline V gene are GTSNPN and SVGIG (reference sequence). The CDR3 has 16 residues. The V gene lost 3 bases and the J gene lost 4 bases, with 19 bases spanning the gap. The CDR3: CAWSPSWASEYNEQFF. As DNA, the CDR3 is TGTGCCTGGAGCCCCTCGTGGGCTAGCGAATACAATGAGCAGTTCTTC.

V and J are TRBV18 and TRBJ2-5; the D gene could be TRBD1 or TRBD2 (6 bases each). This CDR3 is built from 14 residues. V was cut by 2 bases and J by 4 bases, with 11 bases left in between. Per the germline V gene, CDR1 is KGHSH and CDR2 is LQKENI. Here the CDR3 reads CASSPKGGGETQYF. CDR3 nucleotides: TGTGCCAGCTCACCAAAGGGGGGCGGAGAGACCCAGTACTTC.

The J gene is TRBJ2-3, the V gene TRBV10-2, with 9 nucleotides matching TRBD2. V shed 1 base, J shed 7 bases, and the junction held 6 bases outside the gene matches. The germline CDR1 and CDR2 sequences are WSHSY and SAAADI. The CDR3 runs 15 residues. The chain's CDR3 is CASSEWLAGVNTQYF. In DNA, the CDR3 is TGCGCCAGCAGTGAGTGGTTAGCGGGAGTAAATACGCAGTATTTT.

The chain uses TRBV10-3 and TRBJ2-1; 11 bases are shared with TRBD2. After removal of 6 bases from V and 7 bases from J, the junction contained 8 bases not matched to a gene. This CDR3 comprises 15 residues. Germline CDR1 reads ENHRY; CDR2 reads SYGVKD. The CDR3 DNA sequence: TGTGCCATCAGGGTAGCGGGGGGGCGCGGGAATGAGCAGTTCTTC. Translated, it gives CAIRVAGGRGNEQFF.

Here the CDR3 DNA reads TGCGCCAGCAGCCTATCACAGTCGGAGGGCTACGAGCAGTACTTC. The encoded protein is CASSLSQSEGYEQYF. This chain links TRBV4-1 with TRBJ2-7, with a tentative D call TRBD2 (6 bases). Germline CDR1 reads MGHRA; CDR2 reads YSYEKL. V was cut by 4 bases and J by 3 bases, with 16 bases left in between. The CDR3 runs 15 residues.

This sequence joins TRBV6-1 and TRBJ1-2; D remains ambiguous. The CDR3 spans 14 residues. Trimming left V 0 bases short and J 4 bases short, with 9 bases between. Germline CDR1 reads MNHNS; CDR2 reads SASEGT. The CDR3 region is CASSEAVRFYGYTF. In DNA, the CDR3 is TGTGCCAGCAGTGAAGCTGTCCGATTCTATGGCTACACCTTC.

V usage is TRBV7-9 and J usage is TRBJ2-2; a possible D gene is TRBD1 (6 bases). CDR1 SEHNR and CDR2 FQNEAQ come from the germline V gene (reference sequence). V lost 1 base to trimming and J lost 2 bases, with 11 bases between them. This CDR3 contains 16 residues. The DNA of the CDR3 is TGTGCCAGCAGCTTAGGCTCCGGGACAAACACCGGGGAGCTGTTTTTT. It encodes CASSLGSGTNTGELFF.

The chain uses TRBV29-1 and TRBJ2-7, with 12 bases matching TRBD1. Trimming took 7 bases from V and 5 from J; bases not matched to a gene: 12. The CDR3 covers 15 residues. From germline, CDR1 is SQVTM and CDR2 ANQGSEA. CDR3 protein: CSAGGGTGGSNEQYF. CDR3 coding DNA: TGCAGCGCTGGGGGCGGGACAGGGGGCTCGAACGAGCAGTACTTC.

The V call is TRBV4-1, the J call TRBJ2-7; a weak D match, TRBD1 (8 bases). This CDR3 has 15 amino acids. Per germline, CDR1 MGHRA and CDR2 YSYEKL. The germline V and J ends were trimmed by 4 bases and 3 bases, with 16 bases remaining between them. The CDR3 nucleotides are TGCGCCAGCAGCCCAGGACAGGGAGGGGACTACGAGCAGTACTTC. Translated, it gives CASSPGQGGDYEQYF.

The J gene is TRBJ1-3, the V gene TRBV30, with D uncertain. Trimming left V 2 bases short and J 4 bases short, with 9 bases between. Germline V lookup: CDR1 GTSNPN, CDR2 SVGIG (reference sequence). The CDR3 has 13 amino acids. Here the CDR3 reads CAWSTGRGNTIYF. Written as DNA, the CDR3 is TGTGCCTGGAGTACCGGGAGGGGAAACACCATATATTTT. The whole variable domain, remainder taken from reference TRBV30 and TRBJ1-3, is SQTIHQWPATLVQPVGSPLSLECTVEGTSNPNLYWYRQAAGRGLQLLFYSVGIGQISSEVPQNLSASRPQDRQFILSSKKLLLSDSGFYLCAWSTGRGNTIYFGEGSWLTVV.

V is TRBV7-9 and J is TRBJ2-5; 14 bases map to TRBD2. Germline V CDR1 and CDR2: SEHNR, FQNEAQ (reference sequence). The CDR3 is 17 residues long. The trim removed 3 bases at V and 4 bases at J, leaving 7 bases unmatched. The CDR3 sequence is CASSLGGLAGAGETQYF. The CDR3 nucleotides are TGTGCCAGCAGCTTGGGGGGACTAGCGGGAGCAGGAGAGACCCAGTACTTC.

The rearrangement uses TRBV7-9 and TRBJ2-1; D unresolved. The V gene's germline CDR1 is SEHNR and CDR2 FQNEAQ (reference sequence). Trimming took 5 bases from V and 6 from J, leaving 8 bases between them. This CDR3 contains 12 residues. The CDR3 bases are TGTGCCAGCAGCCCCGTTGCCAATGAGCAGTTCTTC. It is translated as CASSPVANEQFF.

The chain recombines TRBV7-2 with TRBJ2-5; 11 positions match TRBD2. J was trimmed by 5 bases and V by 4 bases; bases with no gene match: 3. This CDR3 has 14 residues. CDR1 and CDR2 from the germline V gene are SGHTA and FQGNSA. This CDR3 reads CASSWGLADETQYF. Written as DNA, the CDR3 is TGTGCCAGCAGCTGGGGACTAGCGGACGAGACCCAGTACTTC.

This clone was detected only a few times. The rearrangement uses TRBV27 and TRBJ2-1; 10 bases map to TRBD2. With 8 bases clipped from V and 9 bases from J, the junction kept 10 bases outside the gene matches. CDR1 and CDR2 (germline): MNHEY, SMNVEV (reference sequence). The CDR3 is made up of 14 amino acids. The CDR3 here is CASLGTSDGGEQFF. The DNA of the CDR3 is TGTGCCAGCCTAGGGACTAGCGACGGGGGTGAGCAGTTCTTC.

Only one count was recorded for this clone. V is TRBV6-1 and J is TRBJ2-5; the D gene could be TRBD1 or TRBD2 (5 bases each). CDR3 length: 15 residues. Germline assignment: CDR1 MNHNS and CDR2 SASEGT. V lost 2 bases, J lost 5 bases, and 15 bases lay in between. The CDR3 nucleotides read TGTGCCAGCAGTGAATCGGTAGAGGGGTCCGAGACCCAGTACTTC. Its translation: CASSESVEGSETQYF.

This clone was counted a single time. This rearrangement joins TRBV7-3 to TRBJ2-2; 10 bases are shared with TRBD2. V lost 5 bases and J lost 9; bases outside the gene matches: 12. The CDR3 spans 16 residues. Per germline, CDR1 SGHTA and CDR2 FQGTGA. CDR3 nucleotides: TGTGCCAGCAGCCCACCGACTAGCGGGCTCATCCGGGAGCTGTTTTTT. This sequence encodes CASSPPTSGLIRELFF.

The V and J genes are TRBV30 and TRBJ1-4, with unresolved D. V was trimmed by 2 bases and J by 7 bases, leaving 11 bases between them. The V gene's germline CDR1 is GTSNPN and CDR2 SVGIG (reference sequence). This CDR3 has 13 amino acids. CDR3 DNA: TGTGCCTGGAGTATGCGGACTCGTGAAAAACTGTTTTTT. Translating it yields CAWSMRTREKLFF. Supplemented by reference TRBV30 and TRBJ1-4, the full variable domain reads SQTIHQWPATLVQPVGSPLSLECTVEGTSNPNLYWYRQAAGRGLQLLFYSVGIGQISSEVPQNLSASRPQDRQFILSSKKLLLSDSGFYLCAWSMRTREKLFFGSGTQLSVL.

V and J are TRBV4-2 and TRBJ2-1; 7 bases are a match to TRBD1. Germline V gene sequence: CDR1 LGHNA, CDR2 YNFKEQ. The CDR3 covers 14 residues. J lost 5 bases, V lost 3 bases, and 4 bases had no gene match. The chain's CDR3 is CASSQPGQNNEQFF. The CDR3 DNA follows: TGTGCCAGCAGCCAGCCGGGACAGAACAATGAGCAGTTCTTC.

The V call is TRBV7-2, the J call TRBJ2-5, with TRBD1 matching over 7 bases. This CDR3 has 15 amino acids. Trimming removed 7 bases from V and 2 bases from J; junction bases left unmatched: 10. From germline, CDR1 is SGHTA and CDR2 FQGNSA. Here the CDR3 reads CASKSTGTEQETQYF. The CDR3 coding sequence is TGTGCCAGCAAATCTACCGGGACAGAACAAGAGACCCAGTACTTC.

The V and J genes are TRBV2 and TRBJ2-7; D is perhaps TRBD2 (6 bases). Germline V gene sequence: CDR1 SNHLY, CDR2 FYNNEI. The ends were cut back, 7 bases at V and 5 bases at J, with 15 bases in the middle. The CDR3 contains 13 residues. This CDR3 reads CASNADYGNEQYF. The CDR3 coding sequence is TGTGCCAGCAACGCGGACTACGGGAACGAGCAGTACTTC.

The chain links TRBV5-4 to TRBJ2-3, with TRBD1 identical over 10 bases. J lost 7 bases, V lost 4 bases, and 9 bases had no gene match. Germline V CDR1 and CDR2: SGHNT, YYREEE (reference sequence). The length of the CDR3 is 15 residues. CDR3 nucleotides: TGTGCCAGCAGCGTTGGGACAGGGGTGGTAAATACGCAGTATTTT. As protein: CASSVGTGVVNTQYF.

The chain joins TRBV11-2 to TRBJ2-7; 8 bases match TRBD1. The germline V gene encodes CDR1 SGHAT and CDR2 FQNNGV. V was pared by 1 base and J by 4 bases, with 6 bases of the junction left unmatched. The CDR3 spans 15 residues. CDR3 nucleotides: TGTGCCAGCAGCTTAGCAGGGGGCAGTTGGTACGAGCAGTACTTC. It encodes CASSLAGGSWYEQYF.